The clone carrying this T cell receptor beta chain was counted once. Its antigen is unknown. The CDR3 sequence is 16 residues long. V was shortened by 3 bases and J by 2 bases, with 16 bases between the two germline ends. Germline assignment: CDR1 SGDLS and CDR2 YYNGEE. The repertoire was sequenced with immunoSEQ multiplex PCR; TCRdb's copy has only in-frame clones and lacks some. The sample records more than 65,000 clones, about nine tenths being singletons. The data originate from a study of graft-versus-host responses after intestinal transplantation. The study's findings and limits: There were GvH clones found in recipient marrow, and some of them appeared first in ileum or blood.

The chain couples TRBV9 to TRBJ2-3; possibly TRBD2 for D (7 bases). This TCR came from a human donor who was the organ donor for an intestinal transplant. Source: unstimulated CD8+ T cells sorted from spleen or lymph node cells, taken before transplant. CDR3 DNA: TGTGCCAGCAGCGCCCAAATGGGGGGGCCCACAGATACGCAGTATTTT. This codes for CASSAQMGGPTDTQYF. The variable domain in full, completed from reference TRBV9 and TRBJ2-3, reads DSGVTQTPKHLITATGQRVTLRCSPRSGDLSVYWYQQSLDQGLQFLIQYYNGEERAKGNILERFSAQQFPDLHSELNLSSLELGDSALYFCASSAQMGGPTDTQYFGPGTRLTVL.